Listed here are 31 T cell receptor beta chains from one sample, sequenced in a study of CD8 T cells in ankylosing spondylitis. Findings and limits, study-wide: The study identified a TCR beta motif of under 10 highly homologous variants that appeared characteristic of ankylosing spondylitis blood.

TCRdb itself ran the 5' RACE reads through MiXCR, one entry per CDR3 protein. The table has about 450,000 distinct CDR3 sequences, roughly 27% seen once; the top ten hold about 0.89%. The antigens for these receptors are not known. Sequencing was performed on blood, either unsorted or a sorted T cell fraction (not recorded which). The receptor source for this set is a male donor with ankylosing spondylitis.

The chain combines TRBV5-6 with TRBJ2-7; TRBD1 or TRBD2 may be the D gene (5 bases each). The germline V gene has CDR1 SGHDT and CDR2 YYEEEE. The CDR3 length is 15 residues. Trimming removed 4 bases from V and 1 base from J, with 15 bases in between. CDR3 loop: CASSLLGTASYEQYV. Here the CDR3 DNA reads TGTGCCAGCAGCCTCCTCGGGACGGCTTCCTACGAGCAGTACGTC.

The genes are TRBV6-1 and TRBJ1-4; 7 nucleotides match TRBD1. Germline V gene sequence: CDR1 MNHNS, CDR2 SASEGT. The CDR3 contains 14 residues. V dropped 7 bases and J dropped 8; count of bases not matched to a gene: 10. The CDR3 DNA follows: TGTGCCAGCACCATGAGGGGGCTAGGGGAAAAACTGTTTTTT. This sequence encodes CASTMRGLGEKLFF.

This chain joins TRBV5-1 and TRBJ2-1, with D tentatively TRBD1 (5 bases). V was pared by 5 bases and J by 2 bases, with 20 bases between. There are 17 residues in the CDR3. Germline CDR1 SGHRS, CDR2 YFSETQ. The CDR3 loop reads CASRGVASPFPYNEQFF. As DNA, the CDR3 is TGCGCCAGCAGAGGGGTAGCTTCCCCGTTTCCCTACAATGAGCAGTTCTTC. Variable domain in full (rest from reference TRBV5-1 and TRBJ2-1): KAGVTQTPRYLIKTRGQQVTLSCSPISGHRSVSWYQQTPGQGLQFLFEYFSETQRNKGNFPGRFSGRQFSNSRSEMNVSTLELGDSALYLCASRGVASPFPYNEQFFGPGTRLTVL.

This clonotype was counted only a few times. V usage is TRBV10-3 and J usage is TRBJ1-2; the D is unclear. The V and J ends lost 6 bases and 2 bases respectively, with 13 bases between them. Germline lookup yields CDR1 ENHRY and CDR2 SYGVKD. The CDR3 is 14 residues long. The CDR3 coding sequence is TGTGCCATCAGCATAGATAGAGAAAACTATGGCTACACCTTC. Translating gives CAISIDRENYGYTF.

This clonotype was detected only a few times. This chain connects TRBV10-3 to TRBJ2-7, with D uncertain. With 3 bases removed from V and 2 bases from J, the gap between germline ends came to 17 bases. The CDR3 is 16 amino acids. CDR1 is ENHRY, CDR2 SYGVKD, per germline. The CDR3, as DNA: TGTGCCATCAGTGAAAGGGTAGGCAGGACGACCTACGAGCAGTACTTC. It specifies CAISERVGRTTYEQYF.

The rearrangement links TRBV11-1 to TRBJ2-7; no reliable D call. Deletions cut 3 bases from V and 2 bases from J, with 8 bases between. There are 13 residues in the CDR3. Per germline, CDR1 SGHAT and CDR2 FQDESV (reference sequence). CDR3 coding DNA: TGTGCCAGCAGCTTTTCAGGCCCCTACGAGCAGTACTTC. It encodes CASSFSGPYEQYF.

The genes are TRBV18 and TRBJ2-7, with D perhaps matching TRBD1 or TRBD2 (5 bases each). CDR1 KGHSH and CDR2 LQKENI come from the germline V gene. The CDR3 runs to 14 residues. Trimming took 3 bases from V and 2 from J, leaving 11 bases between them. The CDR3 spells CASSPRDRTYEQYF. The DNA for the CDR3 is TGTGCCAGCTCACCCCGGGACCGAACCTACGAGCAGTACTTC.

This chain connects TRBV12-3 or TRBV12-4 to TRBJ1-5; 8 nucleotides match TRBD1. CDR3 length: 17 residues. V shed 5 bases, J shed 5 bases, and the junction held 14 bases outside the gene matches. The CDR3 region is CASSRQGHALSDQPQHF. CDR3 coding DNA: TGTGCCAGCAGTCGACAGGGGCACGCTTTGTCCGATCAGCCCCAGCATTTT.

The chain couples TRBV3-1 to TRBJ2-7; no clear D gene. CDR1 is LGHDT, CDR2 YNNKEL, per germline (reference sequence). The CDR3 runs to 14 residues. V gave up 1 base and J gave up 0 bases, with 7 bases separating them. In nucleotides, the CDR3 is TGTGCCAGCAGCCAAGGCTGGACCTCCTACGAGCAGTACTTC. Amino acid sequence: CASSQGWTSYEQYF.

The chain is built from TRBV5-1 and TRBJ2-5; D is tentatively TRBD1 or TRBD2 (6 bases each). Germline CDR1 is SGHRS and CDR2 is YFSETQ. Between the trimmed V and J ends, which lost 3 bases and 5 bases, there was a span of 11 bases. The CDR3 totals 13 residues. The CDR3 is CASSWGARETQYF. The CDR3 DNA reads TGCGCCAGCAGCTGGGGGGCCCGGGAGACCCAGTACTTC.

V gene TRBV29-1 combines with J gene TRBJ1-2; 9 nucleotides match TRBD1. J was trimmed by 4 bases and V by 6 bases; bases with no gene match: 6. CDR1 and CDR2 from the germline V gene are SQVTM and ANQGSEA. The CDR3 consists of 13 residues. The CDR3 bases are TGCAGCGTCACAGGGGGCAGTTTCTATGGCTACACCTTC. Its translation: CSVTGGSFYGYTF.

The chain joins TRBV5-1 to TRBJ1-3; D is unclear. The germline gives CDR1 SGHRS, CDR2 YFSETQ. This CDR3 region has 17 residues. V lost 2 bases, J lost 2 bases, and 17 bases lay in between. The CDR3 coding sequence is TGCGCCAGCAGCTTAGATCACGGGCTTCTGGCTGGAAACACCATATATTTT. Its protein product is CASSLDHGLLAGNTIYF.

This chain uses TRBV5-1 with TRBJ2-5; 11 bases agree with TRBD2. V lost 4 bases to trimming and J lost 3 bases; unmatched junction nucleotides: 5. Germline assignment: CDR1 SGHRS and CDR2 YFSETQ. The CDR3 is made up of 15 amino acids. CDR3 amino acids: CASSLQGLAEETQYF. CDR3 bases: TGCGCCAGCAGCCTTCAGGGACTAGCGGAAGAGACCCAGTACTTC.

CDR3 amino acids: CASSSPGQGYTEAFF. The CDR3 DNA sequence: TGTGCCAGCAGTTCCCCGGGACAGGGGTACACTGAAGCTTTCTTT. The chain links TRBV6-5 to TRBJ1-1; 10 bases fit TRBD1. The trim removed 4 bases at V and 3 bases at J, leaving 5 bases unmatched. The CDR3 runs to 15 residues. CDR1 is MNHEY, CDR2 SVGAGI, per germline.

The table lists this clonotype with a count of one. V is TRBV7-2 and J is TRBJ2-1, with 8 bases that match TRBD2. The V gene end was trimmed by 11 bases and the J gene end by 5 bases; junction bases not matched to a gene: 11. There are 14 residues in the CDR3. CDR1 SGHTA and CDR2 FQGNSA come from the germline V gene. The CDR3: CADAVTSDNNEQFF. The CDR3 nucleotides are TGTGCCGACGCGGTGACTAGCGACAACAATGAGCAGTTCTTC.

Only one count was recorded for this clonotype. This chain connects TRBV2 to TRBJ1-1; D uncertain. V was pared by 8 bases and J by 0 bases, with 7 bases between. The CDR3 consists of 12 residues. Germline-derived CDR1 and CDR2 are SNHLY and FYNNEI. Here the CDR3 reads CASGGVNTEAFF. The CDR3 coding sequence is TGTGCCAGCGGAGGCGTGAACACTGAAGCTTTCTTT.

This chain joins TRBV5-1 and TRBJ1-4; D gene unclear. Trimming took off 0 bases at V and 3 bases at J, with 6 bases between the two ends. Germline values: CDR1 SGHRS, CDR2 YFSETQ. CDR3 size: 14 residues. CDR3 in DNA: TGCGCCAGCAGCTTGGAAGGGCCTAATGAAAAACTGTTTTTT. Translated: CASSLEGPNEKLFF.

This chain joins TRBV24-1 and TRBJ2-1; possibly TRBD1 for D (7 bases). Per the germline V gene, CDR1 is KGHDR and CDR2 is SFDVKD. The CDR3 runs to 15 residues. V lost 5 bases, J lost 5 bases, and 15 bases lay in between. The CDR3 sequence: CATSGRGTVNNEQFF. CDR3 bases: TGTGCCACCAGTGGACGGGGGACAGTAAACAATGAGCAGTTCTTC.

The chain is built from TRBV6-2 or TRBV6-3 and TRBJ2-5; no reliable D call. This CDR3 has 13 amino acids. Trimming cost V 5 bases and J 0 bases, with 7 bases left between them. The V gene's germline CDR1 is MNHEY and CDR2 SVGEGT. The CDR3 bases are TGTGCCAGCAGTCTGGACGACCAAGAGACCCAGTACTTC. Translation: CASSLDDQETQYF.

The rearrangement uses TRBV20-1 and TRBJ1-4; D is possibly TRBD1 (5 bases). Germline V gene sequence: CDR1 DFQATT, CDR2 SNEGSKA (reference sequence). The V and J ends lost 8 bases and 0 bases respectively, with 10 bases between them. There are 13 residues in the CDR3. CDR3 bases: TGCAGTCCTTTCAGGGCAACTAATGAAAAACTGTTTTTT. It encodes CSPFRATNEKLFF.

The rearrangement joins TRBV12-3 or TRBV12-4 to TRBJ2-5; 8 nucleotides align to TRBD1. The trim removed 0 bases at V and 0 bases at J, leaving 3 bases unmatched. The CDR3 has 16 amino acids. The chain's CDR3 is CASSLAGQVYQETQYF. CDR3 DNA: TGTGCCAGCAGTTTAGCGGGACAGGTGTACCAAGAGACCCAGTACTTC.

J is TRBJ2-1 and V is TRBV5-5; 10 nucleotides line up with TRBD1. Germline V gives CDR1 SGHKS, CDR2 YYEKEE (reference sequence). The CDR3 length is 15 residues. After removal of 4 bases from V and 8 bases from J, the junction contained 9 bases not matched to a gene. The CDR3 bases are TGTGCCAGCAGCCGGGGGACAGGGGACAGGGATGAGCAGTTCTTC. Amino acids: CASSRGTGDRDEQFF. The full variable domain, rest sourced from reference TRBV5-5 and TRBJ2-1, is DAGVTQSPTHLIKTRGQQVTLRCSPISGHKSVSWYQQVLGQGPQFIFQYYEKEERGRGNFPDRFSARQFPNYSSELNVNALLLGDSALYLCASSRGTGDRDEQFFGPGTRLTVL.

The chain employs TRBV20-1 and TRBJ1-3; no firm D call. Germline V gene data show CDR1 as DFQATT and CDR2 as SNEGSKA (reference sequence). Trimming left V 5 bases short and J 0 bases short, with 14 bases between. The CDR3 has 15 residues. CDR3 in DNA: TGCAGTGCTCTGACGGACGCGGTCTCTGGAAACACCATATATTTT. Protein sequence: CSALTDAVSGNTIYF.

The chain recombines TRBV5-1 with TRBJ1-3, with D hard to call. Germline CDR1 is SGHRS and CDR2 is YFSETQ. The germline V and J ends were trimmed by 3 bases and 4 bases, with 14 bases remaining between them. This CDR3 region has 15 residues. The CDR3 spells CASSSGNLQGNTIYF. CDR3 coding DNA: TGCGCCAGCAGCTCTGGAAACTTGCAGGGAAACACCATATATTTT.

The rearrangement joins TRBV20-1 to TRBJ2-1; unclear D gene. CDR1 is DFQATT, CDR2 SNEGSKA, per germline (reference sequence). The CDR3 extends over 13 amino acids. Trimming removed 5 bases from V and 0 bases from J, with 8 bases in between. The CDR3 loop is CSAEPSSYNEQFF. The CDR3 DNA sequence: TGCAGTGCTGAACCGAGCTCCTACAATGAGCAGTTCTTC.

The chain uses TRBV2 and TRBJ1-6, with a possible D match to TRBD1 (6 bases). Trimming cost V 7 bases and J 9 bases, with 13 bases left between them. The CDR3 totals 13 residues. Germline values: CDR1 SNHLY, CDR2 FYNNEI. CDR3 in DNA: TGTGCCAGCAACAGGGAAGTGGGTTCACCCCTCCACTTT. Residues: CASNREVGSPLHF.

This clonotype turned up a few times. The CDR3 nucleotides read TGTGCCTTTGGTGAGGCCATGAACACTGAAGCTTTCTTT. Protein product: CAFGEAMNTEAFF. The chain links TRBV2 to TRBJ1-1; D unresolved. The CDR3 loop spans 13 amino acids. CDR1 SNHLY and CDR2 FYNNEI come from the germline V gene. The V and J ends lost 11 bases and 0 bases respectively, with 13 bases between them.

This clonotype appeared a few times. The rearrangement uses TRBV12-3 or TRBV12-4 and TRBJ2-3, with no clear D. The ends were cut back, 6 bases at V and 5 bases at J, with 12 bases in the middle. The CDR3 extends over 13 amino acids. CDR3 nucleotide sequence: TGTGCCAGCAGGCAACCCTCCAGAGATACGCAGTATTTT. Its protein is CASRQPSRDTQYF.

V gene TRBV4-2 combines with J gene TRBJ1-1; 8 bases fit TRBD1. The germline V gene encodes CDR1 LGHNA and CDR2 YNFKEQ. The CDR3 covers 17 residues. Unmatched junction bases numbered 8, after V lost 1 base and J lost 1 base. The CDR3 is CASSQGRAGGANTEAFF. The DNA for the CDR3 is TGTGCCAGCAGCCAAGGGCGCGCAGGGGGCGCGAACACTGAAGCTTTCTTT.

In this sample, this clonotype turned up a few times. The gene calls are TRBV20-1 and TRBJ2-5; 8 nucleotides line up with TRBD2. After removal of 1 base from V and 0 bases from J, the junction contained 4 bases not matched to a gene. Germline assignment: CDR1 DFQATT and CDR2 SNEGSKA (reference sequence). CDR3 length: 15 residues. The chain's CDR3 is CSARALAGYQETQYF. For the CDR3, the DNA is TGCAGTGCTAGAGCGTTAGCGGGGTACCAAGAGACCCAGTACTTC.

There are a few counts of this clonotype. The gene calls are TRBV12-3 or TRBV12-4 and TRBJ2-1; TRBD1 matches 7 bases. After removal of 5 bases from V and 7 bases from J, the junction contained 11 bases not matched to a gene. The CDR3 totals 15 residues. The DNA for the CDR3 is TGTGCCAGCAGTCTCAGACAGGGAACGAGGAATGAGCAGTTCTTC. This gives the protein CASSLRQGTRNEQFF.